This record covers a single T cell receptor beta chain. Antigen specificity is unknown. Data came from immunoSEQ multiplex PCR; TCRdb stores just in-frame clones and leaves some out. This table has tens of thousands of clones, around 90% appearing once. This entry is derived from a study of T cell responses to AZD1222 COVID-19 vaccine. About the study: Analyses pooled second doses at about 4 or about 12 weeks. Study-level points and caveats: The span of vaccine-associated CD4 TCRs extended across spike, with dominance at 160-218 and 743-854. A mostly white British donor set with more females was recruited, and clonal diversity was possibly underestimated.

The sequence was collected from an adult in good health. The source was peripheral blood, collected on day 0 of AZD1222 vaccination.

CDR3 residues: CASSLQGADEKLFF. The CDR3 region has the DNA TGTGCCAGCAGCTTACAGGGGGCTGATGAAAAACTGTTTTTT. The chain joins TRBV7-2 to TRBJ1-4; 8 positions match TRBD1. There are 14 residues in the CDR3. V lost 2 bases, J lost 6 bases, and 2 bases stayed unmatched. Germline CDR1 and CDR2: SGHTA and FQGNSA.